The 16 T cell receptor beta chains given below trace back to one sample, sequenced in a study of CD8 T cells in Susac syndrome. RNA, at about 0.5 to 1 ug, was reverse transcribed with random hexamers. Each CDR3 protein is one row after TCRdb ran MiXCR on the immunoSEQ multiplex PCR reads. Of some 120,000 distinct CDR3 sequences listed, approximately 90% are singletons. Sequencing was done on a sample of CD8+ T cells from PBMCs. The receptor source for this set is a human donor with multiple sclerosis.

The chain has TRBV3-1 and TRBJ1-1; D call uncertain. Trimming took off 0 bases at V and 8 bases at J, with 7 bases between the two ends. The CDR3 sequence is 12 residues long. Germline lookup yields CDR1 LGHDT and CDR2 YNNKEL (reference sequence). This chain's CDR3 is CASSQEPREAFF. The CDR3 DNA sequence: TGTGCCAGCAGCCAAGAACCCCGAGAAGCTTTCTTT.

The chain uses TRBV2 and TRBJ1-2, with D possibly being TRBD1 (5 bases). The V gene lost 3 bases and the J gene lost 0 bases, with 11 bases spanning the gap. This CDR3 is 15 amino acids long. Germline loops: CDR1 SNHLY, CDR2 FYNNEI. CDR3 nucleotide sequence: TGTGCCAGCAGTGAGACAGTTCAAGCTAACTATGGCTACACCTTC. It is translated as CASSETVQANYGYTF.

This chain connects TRBV29-1 to TRBJ2-7, with a weak D call TRBD2 (5 bases). Per germline, CDR1 SQVTM and CDR2 ANQGSEA. This CDR3 comprises 14 residues. With 4 bases removed from V and 2 bases from J, the gap between germline ends came to 15 bases. The CDR3 DNA reads as TGCAGCGTTGTAGAGGGCTCCGATACCTACGAGCAGTACTTC. Its protein is CSVVEGSDTYEQYF.

The V call is TRBV27, the J call TRBJ2-7; D may match TRBD1 or TRBD2 (5 bases each). The V and J ends lost 8 bases and 1 base respectively, with 15 bases between them. CDR1 and CDR2 (germline): MNHEY, SMNVEV (reference sequence). CDR3 length equals 14 residues. Here the CDR3 reads CASADGDRSYEQYF. CDR3 nucleotides: TGTGCCAGCGCGGATGGGGACCGATCCTACGAGCAGTACTTC.

The chain employs TRBV28 and TRBJ2-5; the match to TRBD2 covers 7 bases. The V gene's germline CDR1 is MDHEN and CDR2 SYDVKM. This CDR3 is built from 13 residues. The V segment lost 4 bases and the J segment 2 bases; nucleotides outside the gene matches: 1. The CDR3 sequence is CASSSSGQETQYF. CDR3 sequence (DNA): TGTGCCAGCAGTTCTAGCGGACAAGAGACCCAGTACTTC.

The genes are TRBV30 and TRBJ1-1; no clear D gene. The germline V gene has CDR1 GTSNPN and CDR2 SVGIG (reference sequence). The V gene lost 0 bases and the J gene lost 4 bases, with 9 bases spanning the gap. CDR3 length: 13 residues. CDR3 loop: CAWSVGTGTEAFF. In nucleotides, the CDR3 is TGTGCCTGGAGTGTAGGCACGGGCACTGAAGCTTTCTTT.

This rearrangement joins TRBV7-9 to TRBJ2-2, with no clear D. Per germline, CDR1 SEHNR and CDR2 FQNEAQ (reference sequence). The length of the CDR3 is 13 residues. The V gene lost 5 bases and the J gene lost 5 bases, with 9 bases spanning the gap. The DNA for the CDR3 is TGTGCCAGCAGCCCACCGATGACCGGGGAGCTGTTTTTT. Its protein is CASSPPMTGELFF.

The J gene is TRBJ2-7, the V gene TRBV7-2, with 7 bases aligning to TRBD2. CDR3 length: 14 residues. The junction had 8 bases not matched to a gene; V was cut back by 5 bases and J by 4 bases. Germline V CDR1 and CDR2: SGHTA, FQGNSA. CDR3 sequence: CASSPGGAGYEQYF. The CDR3 bases are TGTGCCAGCAGCCCCGGGGGAGCGGGGTACGAGCAGTACTTC.

V is TRBV19 and J is TRBJ1-5; tentative D call: TRBD1 (5 bases). Trimming left V 8 bases short and J 4 bases short, with 9 bases between. The germline V gene has CDR1 LNHDA and CDR2 SQIVND (reference sequence). The CDR3 has 12 amino acids. CDR3: CASAQGNQPQHF. The CDR3 nucleotides read TGTGCCAGTGCTCAGGGAAATCAGCCCCAGCATTTT.

The chain carries TRBV28 and TRBJ1-2; D remains unclear. CDR1 and CDR2 from the germline V gene are MDHEN and SYDVKM. The V end lost 8 bases, the J end lost 0 bases, and 19 bases lay between the germline ends. This CDR3 is built from 16 residues. The CDR3 loop is CASAKMITGANYGYTF. The CDR3 DNA reads TGTGCCAGCGCCAAAATGATCACGGGAGCTAACTATGGCTACACCTTC.

The V and J genes are TRBV19 and TRBJ1-4; D is possibly TRBD1 (6 bases). Trimming left V 4 bases short and J 8 bases short, with 20 bases between. CDR1 and CDR2 from the germline V gene are LNHDA and SQIVND (reference sequence). This CDR3 region has 16 residues. CDR3 protein: CASSTIQGTFLEKLFF. The CDR3, as DNA: TGTGCCAGTAGTACAATCCAGGGGACGTTTCTGGAAAAACTGTTTTTT.

This clonotype has more than one count but fewer than ten. V usage is TRBV4-1 and J usage is TRBJ2-7; the match to TRBD2 covers 9 bases. The V and J ends lost 1 base and 3 bases, in that order; junction bases with no gene match: 1. CDR1 is MGHRA and CDR2 is YSYEKL in the germline V gene. The CDR3 has 14 residues. CDR3 protein: CASSQGLADYEQYF. The CDR3 nucleotides are TGCGCCAGCAGCCAAGGACTAGCGGACTACGAGCAGTACTTC.

The rearrangement links TRBV5-1 to TRBJ2-6; D is perhaps TRBD1 (5 bases). Germline V lookup: CDR1 SGHRS, CDR2 YFSETQ. With 5 bases removed from V and 0 bases from J, the gap between germline ends came to 9 bases. There are 15 residues in the CDR3. CDR3 DNA: TGCGCCAGCAGATTAACAGGCTCTGGGGCCAACGTCCTGACTTTC. As protein: CASRLTGSGANVLTF.

The rearrangement joins TRBV2 to TRBJ2-7, with D perhaps TRBD1 or TRBD2 (6 bases each). This CDR3 is built from 14 residues. Trimming removed 8 bases at V and 0 bases at J, with 14 bases between. Germline V gene lookup returns CDR1 SNHLY and CDR2 FYNNEI. The CDR3 sequence: CASGGRDNSYEQYF. The CDR3 region has the DNA TGTGCCAGCGGGGGGCGAGACAACTCCTACGAGCAGTACTTC.

This chain uses TRBV29-1 with TRBJ2-2; 9 bases are shared with TRBD1. The ends lost 7 bases at V and 4 bases at J; junction bases unmatched: 10. Looked up from germline, CDR1 is SQVTM and CDR2 is ANQGSEA. The CDR3 sequence is 15 residues long. CDR3 DNA sequence: TGCAGCGCTGACCCGGGACAGGGAGTCACCGGGGAGCTGTTTTTT. This codes for CSADPGQGVTGELFF.

The rearrangement links TRBV29-1 to TRBJ2-7, with TRBD1 matching over 7 bases. The V segment lost 5 bases and the J segment 4 bases; nucleotides outside the gene matches: 2. The CDR3 loop spans 11 amino acids. CDR1 is SQVTM and CDR2 is ANQGSEA in the germline V gene. CDR3 in amino acids: CSVFRGYEQYF. The DNA for the CDR3 is TGCAGCGTTTTCAGGGGGTACGAGCAGTACTTC.